The clone carrying this T cell receptor beta chain was seen more than once but under ten times. Germline V gene lookup returns CDR1 SGHVS and CDR2 FNYEAQ. The length of the CDR3 is 13 residues. Trimming removed 5 bases from V and 6 bases from J, with 10 bases in between. This entry belongs to a study of OX40 agonist ivuxolimab in advanced cancers. Using immunoSEQ multiplex PCR, the repertoire was profiled, and TCRdb retains in-frame clones only, with some absent. Among about 68,000 clones listed, about 83% were seen once. The chain has TRBV7-6 and TRBJ2-2; D gene uncertain. Specimen: CD4+ or CD8+ T cells sorted from blood, collected in a trial of the OX40 agonist ivuxolimab. The sequence came from an adult with an advanced solid tumor such as melanoma, head and neck, liver or kidney cancer. The CDR3 protein is CASSLDPSGELFF. The CDR3 nucleotides read TGTGCCAGCAGCCTCGACCCGTCCGGGGAGCTGTTTTTT.